This T cell receptor beta chain derives from a study of PD-1 blockade in classical Hodgkin lymphoma. The CDR3 loop spans 15 amino acids. Between the trimmed V and J ends, which lost 5 bases and 2 bases, there was a span of 15 bases. Germline CDR1 and CDR2: MDHEN and SYDVKM. Overall study findings and caveats: TCR diversity at baseline was reported to be reduced in newly diagnosed patients relative to healthy donors. The repertoire differences lack a defined cause, possibly disease activity or prior therapy.

The time point: newly diagnosed, previously untreated cHL patient sample. Purified CD4+ T cells were obtained from thawed PBMCs through magnetic negative selection. Newly diagnosed, untreated classical Hodgkin lymphoma PBMCs served as comparison. The assay was immunoSEQ multiplex PCR, and TCRdb's table has in-frame clones only and misses some. The profile shows under 40,000 clones, roughly nine tenths of them singletons. Worth noting for this clone: Its antigen is currently unknown.

Sequencing input: CD4+ T cells from blood. The receptor was derived from a human donor with classical Hodgkin lymphoma. The chain links TRBV28 to TRBJ1-1, with D uncertain. As DNA, the CDR3 is TGTGCCAGCAGTACAGCGTCCGGGCTAAACACTGAAGCTTTCTTT. It yields the protein CASSTASGLNTEAFF. The full variable domain, its missing parts supplied by reference TRBV28 and TRBJ1-1, is DVKVTQSSRYLVKRTGEKVFLECVQDMDHENMFWYRQDPGLGLRLIYFSYDVKMKEKGDIPEGYSVSREKKERFSLILESASTNQTSMYLCASSTASGLNTEAFFGQGTRLTVV.